The 21 T cell receptor beta chains below all came from one sample that was sequenced in a study of CD8+ T cells in alopecia areata (dated by TCRdb to the late 2010s). Library construction relied on the immunoSEQ multiplex PCR assay. For TCR sequencing, RNA was extracted from every sample and reverse transcribed into cDNA to serve as template. Imported from immuneACCESS, the table was reduced by TCRdb to in-frame sequences with V and J called. These copies leave out some clones; in studies compared against another copy, an unresolved V gene accounts for under half, and the cause of the remainder is not known. This sample holds 130,000 to 150,000 clones; 51% were observed only once. The ten top clones hold more than 0.95% of the sample. According to the study, the label for this sample's time point signals: baseline before oral tofacitinib. The sequencing used CD4+ T cells sorted from blood, collected at week 0. The receptors shown here come from a human donor with alopecia areata.

This clone was seen only a few times. V usage is TRBV18 and J usage is TRBJ2-6; D is unresolved. The CDR3 totals 15 residues. Trimming stripped 3 bases from V and 0 bases from J, with 6 bases between. CDR1 is KGHSH and CDR2 is LQKENI in the germline V gene. As DNA, the CDR3 is TGTGCCAGCTCACCGGAGAGCTCTGGGGCCAACGTCCTGACTTTC. Translated: CASSPESSGANVLTF.

The chain has TRBV29-1 and TRBJ2-5; either TRBD1 or TRBD2 may supply D (5 bases each). The CDR3 runs 14 residues. Germline CDR1 is SQVTM and CDR2 is ANQGSEA. V lost 6 bases and J 3 bases, leaving 17 bases between the germline ends. The CDR3, as DNA: TGCAGCGTGAGGGGACGGCTCTGGAAAGAGACCCAGTACTTC. This sequence encodes CSVRGRLWKETQYF.

The chain recombines TRBV7-7 with TRBJ1-1; D unresolved. The germline V and J ends were trimmed by 8 bases and 0 bases, with 19 bases remaining between them. Germline assignment: CDR1 SSHAT and CDR2 FNYEAQ (reference sequence). This CDR3 has 16 residues. Written as DNA, the CDR3 is TGTGCCAGCGGCCCTTTGCGGGAGCATATGAACACTGAAGCTTTCTTT. As protein: CASGPLREHMNTEAFF.

The table lists this clone with many counts. V gene TRBV2 combines with J gene TRBJ2-7; D is ambiguous. Trimming took off 7 bases at V and 0 bases at J, with 16 bases between the two ends. Germline CDR1 reads SNHLY; CDR2 reads FYNNEI. The CDR3 totals 15 residues. The CDR3 reads CASTPSGPISYEQYF. CDR3 DNA: TGTGCCAGCACCCCCTCGGGCCCCATCTCCTACGAGCAGTACTTC. The whole variable domain, remainder taken from reference TRBV2 and TRBJ2-7, is EPEVTQTPSHQVTQMGQEVILRCVPISNHLYFYWYRQILGQKVEFLVSFYNNEISEKSEIFDDQFSVERPDGSNFTLKIRSTKLEDSAMYFCASTPSGPISYEQYFGPGTRLTVT.

CDR3 DNA sequence: TGTGCCAGCAGTTTTCAGTTCTCCTACGAGCAGTACTTC. As protein: CASSFQFSYEQYF. The chain uses TRBV27 and TRBJ2-7, with no clear D. The germline CDR1 and CDR2 sequences are MNHEY and SMNVEV (reference sequence). The CDR3 length is 13 residues. Between the trimmed V and J ends, which lost 3 bases and 0 bases, there was a span of 6 bases.

The chain combines TRBV30 with TRBJ1-3; D gene uncertain. This CDR3 has 15 residues. Germline CDR1 GTSNPN, CDR2 SVGIG (reference sequence). V lost 2 bases and J lost 0, with 11 bases in between. The CDR3 nucleotides read TGTGCCTGGAGTCTCGATACCCGCTCTGGAAACACCATATATTTT. Its translation: CAWSLDTRSGNTIYF.

This clone showed up just once. CDR3 sequence reads: CATSRVGDEQYF. As DNA, the CDR3 is TGTGCCACCAGCAGAGTAGGAGACGAGCAGTACTTC. The chain recombines TRBV15 with TRBJ2-7; D remains unclear. V lost 1 base, J lost 5 bases, and 6 bases lay in between. The V gene's germline CDR1 is LNHNV and CDR2 YYDKDF (reference sequence). The CDR3 covers 12 residues. The whole variable domain, filled in from reference TRBV15 and TRBJ2-7, reads DAMVIQNPRYQVTQFGKPVTLSCSQTLNHNVMYWYQQKSSQAPKLLFHYYDKDFNNEADTPDNFQSRRPNTSFCFLDIRSPGLGDTAMYLCATSRVGDEQYFGPGTRLTVT.

This clone showed up just a few times. The chain uses TRBV29-1 and TRBJ1-1; D might be TRBD1 (6 bases). The length of the CDR3 is 13 residues. V was pared by 1 base and J by 3 bases, with 9 bases between. Germline values: CDR1 SQVTM, CDR2 ANQGSEA. CDR3 nucleotide sequence: TGCAGCGTTGAAGTGGGGGGCGACACTGAAGCTTTCTTT. Protein product: CSVEVGGDTEAFF. The full variable domain, rest sourced from reference TRBV29-1 and TRBJ1-1, is SAVISQKPSRDICQRGTSLTIQCQVDSQVTMMFWYRQQPGQSLTLIATANQGSEATYESGFVIDKFPISRPNLTFSTLTVSNMSPEDSSIYLCSVEVGGDTEAFFGQGTRLTVV.

The V call is TRBV7-2, the J call TRBJ2-3; D might be TRBD1 or TRBD2, each matching 5 bases. Germline assignment: CDR1 SGHTA and CDR2 FQGNSA. The V end lost 5 bases, the J end lost 9 bases, and 18 bases lay between the germline ends. The CDR3 covers 14 residues. CDR3 sequence: CASSLGPTGKTQYF. The CDR3 DNA is TGTGCCAGCAGCCTGGGACCGACGGGCAAAACGCAGTATTTT.

The CDR3 reads CASSESFANTEAFF. CDR3 in DNA: TGTGCCAGCAGTGAATCATTTGCGAACACTGAAGCTTTCTTT. The J gene is TRBJ1-1, the V gene TRBV25-1; D call uncertain. Between the trimmed V and J ends, which lost 1 base and 1 base, there was a span of 7 bases. The CDR3 sequence is 14 residues long. The germline gives CDR1 MGHDK, CDR2 SYGVNS.

The rearrangement uses TRBV4-1 and TRBJ2-1, with D perhaps given as TRBD1 or TRBD2 (5 bases each). The CDR3 sequence is 18 residues long. The germline V gene encodes CDR1 MGHRA and CDR2 YSYEKL. Trimming shortened V by 2 bases and J by 5 bases, and 22 bases separated the two germline ends. CDR3 DNA: TGCGCCAGCAGCCAACGCCGGGGCTCCCAGGAACCGAACAATGAGCAGTTCTTC. Translated, it gives CASSQRRGSQEPNNEQFF.

This clone was seen a few times. The chain links TRBV30 to TRBJ1-3; D uncertain. The CDR3 has 12 amino acids. Germline CDR1 reads GTSNPN; CDR2 reads SVGIG (reference sequence). The V gene lost 4 bases and the J gene lost 2 bases, with 6 bases spanning the gap. The CDR3 DNA is TGTGCCTGGACAGGAGCTGGAAACACCATATATTTT. Translating it yields CAWTGAGNTIYF.

This clone appeared a few times. The CDR3 loop reads CSVVGQGLVSGANVLTF. The CDR3, as DNA: TGCAGCGTAGTCGGACAGGGATTGGTCTCTGGGGCCAACGTCCTGACTTTC. The chain couples TRBV29-1 to TRBJ2-6; 8 bases map to TRBD1. The ends lost 6 bases at V and 0 bases at J; junction bases unmatched: 10. Germline V gene sequence: CDR1 SQVTM, CDR2 ANQGSEA. This CDR3 has 17 amino acids. Complete variable domain (other parts from reference TRBV29-1 and TRBJ2-6): SAVISQKPSRDICQRGTSLTIQCQVDSQVTMMFWYRQQPGQSLTLIATANQGSEATYESGFVIDKFPISRPNLTFSTLTVSNMSPEDSSIYLCSVVGQGLVSGANVLTFGAGSRLTVL.

V usage is TRBV5-6 and J usage is TRBJ2-1, with a weak D call TRBD1 (5 bases). Germline V gene data show CDR1 as SGHDT and CDR2 as YYEEEE. This CDR3 comprises 14 residues. V was trimmed by 5 bases and J by 7 bases, leaving 16 bases between them. In DNA form, the CDR3 reads TGTGCCAGCAGTTTACTGGGGCCAAGGAATGAGCAGTTCTTC. It yields the protein CASSLLGPRNEQFF.

The genes are TRBV29-1 and TRBJ1-3; TRBD1 is a possible D gene (5 bases). V lost 3 bases, J lost 0 bases, and 15 bases lay in between. This CDR3 is built from 16 residues. The V gene's germline CDR1 is SQVTM and CDR2 ANQGSEA. The CDR3 here is CSVDEGRRSSGNTIYF. CDR3 nucleotides: TGCAGCGTTGACGAGGGACGGCGAAGCTCTGGAAACACCATATATTTT.

The CDR3 loop reads CATSRDLQGGYTF. CDR3 in DNA: TGTGCCACCAGCAGAGATCTTCAGGGTGGCTACACCTTC. The V call is TRBV15, the J call TRBJ1-2; D might be TRBD1 (5 bases). Trimming took 0 bases from V and 7 from J, leaving 9 bases between them. CDR1 and CDR2 (germline): LNHNV, YYDKDF (reference sequence). The CDR3 covers 13 residues.

This clone appeared a few times. The CDR3 DNA follows: TGCGCCAGCAGTCCCCCGGAGTTAGCCAAAAACATTCAGTACTTC. Translation: CASSPPELAKNIQYF. The rearrangement uses TRBV23-1 and TRBJ2-4; no clear D. TRBV23-1 has ORF status, its function being uncertain. CDR3 length: 15 residues. The germline V and J ends were trimmed by 4 bases and 0 bases, with 10 bases remaining between them.

The chain links TRBV7-2 to TRBJ2-3; a possible D gene is TRBD2 (5 bases). The CDR3 totals 14 residues. In germline, CDR1 is SGHTA, CDR2 FQGNSA. The V end lost 1 base, the J end lost 0 bases, and 5 bases lay between the germline ends. CDR3 region: CASSLGTSTDTQYF. The CDR3 coding sequence is TGTGCCAGCAGCTTAGGGACTAGCACAGATACGCAGTATTTT.

CDR3 sequence reads: CASSLGGTDTQYF. CDR3 in DNA: TGTGCCAGCAGTTTAGGAGGCACAGATACGCAGTATTTT. The chain is built from TRBV28 and TRBJ2-3; no firm D call. V lost 2 bases, J lost 1 base, and 4 bases lay in between. The CDR3 covers 13 residues. Germline V gene sequence: CDR1 MDHEN, CDR2 SYDVKM.

The CDR3 sequence is CASSVRWGTDTQYF. The CDR3 DNA follows: TGTGCCAGCAGCGTACGTTGGGGCACAGATACGCAGTATTTT. The chain couples TRBV9 to TRBJ2-3; D uncertain. This CDR3 is built from 14 residues. Germline V lookup: CDR1 SGDLS, CDR2 YYNGEE. Trimming removed 1 base from V and 1 base from J, with 7 bases in between.

This clone was seen a handful of times. This chain uses TRBV6-5 with TRBJ1-1, with TRBD1 identical over 9 bases. Trimming cost V 6 bases and J 5 bases; bases outside gene matches: 7. The length of the CDR3 is 14 residues. CDR1 MNHEY and CDR2 SVGAGI come from the germline V gene. CDR3 bases: TGTGCCAGCAGCCCGGGACAGGGTAAGACTGAAGCTTTCTTT. It encodes CASSPGQGKTEAFF.